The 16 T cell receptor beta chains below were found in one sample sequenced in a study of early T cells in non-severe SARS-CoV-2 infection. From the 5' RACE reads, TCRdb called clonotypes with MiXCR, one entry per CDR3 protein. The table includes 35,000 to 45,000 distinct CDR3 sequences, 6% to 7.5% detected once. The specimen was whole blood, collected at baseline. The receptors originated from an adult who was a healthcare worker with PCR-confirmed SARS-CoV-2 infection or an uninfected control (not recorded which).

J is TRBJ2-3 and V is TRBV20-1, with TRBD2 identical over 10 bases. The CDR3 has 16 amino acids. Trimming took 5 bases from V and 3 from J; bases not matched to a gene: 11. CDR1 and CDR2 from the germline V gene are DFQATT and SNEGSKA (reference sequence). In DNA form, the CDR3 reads TGCAGTGCTCGCAAAATAGCGGGAGGTGTGACAGATACGCAGTATTTT. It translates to CSARKIAGGVTDTQYF.

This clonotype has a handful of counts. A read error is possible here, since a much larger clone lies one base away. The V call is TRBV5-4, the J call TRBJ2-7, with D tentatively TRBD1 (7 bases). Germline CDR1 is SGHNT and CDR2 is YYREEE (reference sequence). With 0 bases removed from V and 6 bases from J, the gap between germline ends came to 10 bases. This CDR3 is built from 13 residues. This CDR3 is CASSLGQGGEQYF. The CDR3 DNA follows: TGTGCCAGCAGCTTGGGACAGGGAGGCGAGCAGTACTTC.

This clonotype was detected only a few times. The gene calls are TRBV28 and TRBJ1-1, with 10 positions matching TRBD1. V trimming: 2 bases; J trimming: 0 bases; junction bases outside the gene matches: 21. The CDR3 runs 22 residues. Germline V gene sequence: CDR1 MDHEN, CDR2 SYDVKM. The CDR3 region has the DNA TGTGCCAGCAGTTTAGACCTCTTCACCGGGACAGGGGCCGGGGTGATGAACACTGAAGCTTTCTTT. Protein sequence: CASSLDLFTGTGAGVMNTEAFF.

DNA for the CDR3: TGTGCCAGCAGCCAAGAGTGGGAGACCTACGAGCAGTACTTC. It specifies CASSQEWETYEQYF. This rearrangement joins TRBV4-2 to TRBJ2-7; a weak D match, TRBD2 (5 bases). This CDR3 contains 14 residues. The germline V gene encodes CDR1 LGHNA and CDR2 YNFKEQ. V dropped 0 bases and J dropped 2 bases, with 8 bases sitting between them.

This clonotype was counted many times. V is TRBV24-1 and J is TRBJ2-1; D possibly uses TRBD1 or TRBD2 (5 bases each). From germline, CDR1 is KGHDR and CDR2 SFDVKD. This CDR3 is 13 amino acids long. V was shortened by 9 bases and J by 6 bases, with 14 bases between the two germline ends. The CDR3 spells CATGDALSNEQFF. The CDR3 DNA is TGTGCCACCGGGGACGCCCTTTCCAATGAGCAGTTCTTC.

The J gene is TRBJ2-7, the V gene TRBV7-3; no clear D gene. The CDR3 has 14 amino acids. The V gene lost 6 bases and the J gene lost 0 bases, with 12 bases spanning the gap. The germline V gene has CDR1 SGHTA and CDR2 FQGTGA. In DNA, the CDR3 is TGTGCCAGCAGGCTGATCTATAGCTCCTACGAGCAGTACTTC. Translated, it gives CASRLIYSSYEQYF.

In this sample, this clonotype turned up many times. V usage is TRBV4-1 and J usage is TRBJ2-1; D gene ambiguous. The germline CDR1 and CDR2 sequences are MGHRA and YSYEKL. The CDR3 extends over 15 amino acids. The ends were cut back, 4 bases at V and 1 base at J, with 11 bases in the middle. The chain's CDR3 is CASSLVLGSYNEQFF. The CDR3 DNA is TGCGCCAGCAGCCTTGTTTTGGGGTCCTACAATGAGCAGTTCTTC.

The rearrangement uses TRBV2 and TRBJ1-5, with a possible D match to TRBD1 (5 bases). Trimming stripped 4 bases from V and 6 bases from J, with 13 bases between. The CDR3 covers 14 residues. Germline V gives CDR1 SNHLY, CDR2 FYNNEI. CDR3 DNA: TGTGCCAGCAGTGTTTTAAGGGGTAGTCAGCCCCAGCATTTT. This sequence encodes CASSVLRGSQPQHF.

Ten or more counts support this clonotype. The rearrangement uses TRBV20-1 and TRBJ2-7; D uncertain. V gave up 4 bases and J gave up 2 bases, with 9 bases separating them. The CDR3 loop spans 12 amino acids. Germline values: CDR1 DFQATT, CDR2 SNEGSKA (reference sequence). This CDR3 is CSATLYPYEQYF. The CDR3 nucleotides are TGCAGTGCTACTCTATATCCCTACGAGCAGTACTTC.

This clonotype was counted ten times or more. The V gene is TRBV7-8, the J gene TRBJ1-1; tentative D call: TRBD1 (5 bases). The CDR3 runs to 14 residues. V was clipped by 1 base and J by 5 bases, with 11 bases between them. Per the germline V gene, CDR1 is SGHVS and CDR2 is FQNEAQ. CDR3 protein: CASSLVQGGTEAFF. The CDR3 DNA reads TGTGCCAGCAGCTTAGTCCAGGGAGGGACTGAAGCTTTCTTT.

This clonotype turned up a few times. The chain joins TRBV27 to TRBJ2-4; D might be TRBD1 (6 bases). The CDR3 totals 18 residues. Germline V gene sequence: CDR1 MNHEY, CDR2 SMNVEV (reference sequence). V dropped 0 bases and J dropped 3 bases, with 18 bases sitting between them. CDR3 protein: CASSLSVGAVRDKNIQYF. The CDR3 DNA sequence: TGTGCCAGCAGTTTATCCGTGGGGGCGGTCAGGGACAAAAACATTCAGTACTTC.

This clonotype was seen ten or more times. Written as DNA, the CDR3 is TGCAGCGTTGGGAGAAGACAGACTTACAATGAGCAGTTCTTC. Protein product: CSVGRRQTYNEQFF. This chain joins TRBV29-1 and TRBJ2-1, with D perhaps matching TRBD1 (5 bases). The CDR3 is 14 amino acids. Germline V gives CDR1 SQVTM, CDR2 ANQGSEA. V was pared by 4 bases and J by 4 bases, with 14 bases between.

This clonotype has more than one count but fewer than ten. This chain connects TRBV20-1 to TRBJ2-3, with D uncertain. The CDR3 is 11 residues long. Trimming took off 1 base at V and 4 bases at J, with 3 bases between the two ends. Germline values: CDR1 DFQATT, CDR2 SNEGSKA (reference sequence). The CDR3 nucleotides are TGCAGTGCTAGAGTAGCAGATACGCAGTATTTT. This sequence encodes CSARVADTQYF.

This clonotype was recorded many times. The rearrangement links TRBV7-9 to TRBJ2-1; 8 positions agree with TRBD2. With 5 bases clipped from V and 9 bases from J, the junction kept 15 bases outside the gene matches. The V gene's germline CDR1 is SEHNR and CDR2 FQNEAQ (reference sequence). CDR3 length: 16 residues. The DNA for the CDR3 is TGTGCCAGCAGCCGTCCCGGGACTAGTCTCGCGGGTGAGCAGTTCTTC. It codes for CASSRPGTSLAGEQFF.

The CDR3 sequence is CASTPDYSSSGANVLTF. The DNA of the CDR3 is TGTGCCAGTACCCCTGACTACAGCAGCTCTGGGGCCAACGTCCTGACTTTC. The chain links TRBV19 to TRBJ2-6; maybe TRBD2 (5 bases). CDR1 and CDR2 from the germline V gene are LNHDA and SQIVND (reference sequence). This CDR3 has 17 residues. The V gene lost 7 bases and the J gene lost 0 bases, with 16 bases spanning the gap.

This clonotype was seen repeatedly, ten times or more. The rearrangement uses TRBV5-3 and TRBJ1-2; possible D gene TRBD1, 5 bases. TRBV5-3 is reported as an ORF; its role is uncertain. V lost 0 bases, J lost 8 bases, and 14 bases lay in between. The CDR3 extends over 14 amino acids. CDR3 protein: CARSLAGPGDGYTF. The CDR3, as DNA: TGTGCCAGAAGCTTGGCGGGGCCCGGGGACGGCTACACCTTC.